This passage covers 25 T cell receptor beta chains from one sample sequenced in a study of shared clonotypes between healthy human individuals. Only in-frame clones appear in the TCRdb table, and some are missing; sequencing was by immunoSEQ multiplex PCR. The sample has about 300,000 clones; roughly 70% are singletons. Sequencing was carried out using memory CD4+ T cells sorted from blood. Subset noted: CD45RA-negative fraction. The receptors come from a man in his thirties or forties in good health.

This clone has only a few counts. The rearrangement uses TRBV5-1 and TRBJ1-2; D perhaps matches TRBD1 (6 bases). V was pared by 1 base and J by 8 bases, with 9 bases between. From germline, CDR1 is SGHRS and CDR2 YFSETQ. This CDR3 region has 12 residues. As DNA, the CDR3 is TGCGCCAGCAGCTTGTCAGGGGCGGGCTACACCTTC. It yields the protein CASSLSGAGYTF.

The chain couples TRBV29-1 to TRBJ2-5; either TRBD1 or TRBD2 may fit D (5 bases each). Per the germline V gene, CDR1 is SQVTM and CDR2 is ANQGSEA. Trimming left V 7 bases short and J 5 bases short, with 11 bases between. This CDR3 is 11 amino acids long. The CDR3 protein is CSAGGGETQYF. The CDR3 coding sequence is TGCAGCGCTGGGGGTGGGGAGACCCAGTACTTC.

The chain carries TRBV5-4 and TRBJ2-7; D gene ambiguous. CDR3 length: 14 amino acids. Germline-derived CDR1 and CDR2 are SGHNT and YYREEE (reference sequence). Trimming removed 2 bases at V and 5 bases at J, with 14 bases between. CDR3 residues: CASSFGQRSHEQYF. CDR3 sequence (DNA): TGTGCCAGCAGCTTCGGCCAGAGGTCCCACGAGCAGTACTTC.

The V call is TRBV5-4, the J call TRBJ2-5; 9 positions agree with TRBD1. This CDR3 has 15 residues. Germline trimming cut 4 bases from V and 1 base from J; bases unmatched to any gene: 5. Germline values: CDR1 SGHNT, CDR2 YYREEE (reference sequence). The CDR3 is CASSGGQGPQETQYF. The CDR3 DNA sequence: TGTGCCAGCAGCGGGGGACAGGGCCCCCAAGAGACCCAGTACTTC.

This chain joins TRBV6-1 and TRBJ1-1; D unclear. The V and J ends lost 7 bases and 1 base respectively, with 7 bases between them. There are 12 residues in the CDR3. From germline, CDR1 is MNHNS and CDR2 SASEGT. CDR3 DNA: TGTGCCAGCAACCAAAGGAACACTGAAGCTTTCTTT. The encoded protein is CASNQRNTEAFF.

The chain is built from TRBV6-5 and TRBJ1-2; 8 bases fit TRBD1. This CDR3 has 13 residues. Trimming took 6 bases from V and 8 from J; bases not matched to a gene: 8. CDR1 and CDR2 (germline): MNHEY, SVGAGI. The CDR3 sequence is CASSRDRSYGYTF. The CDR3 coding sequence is TGTGCCAGCAGCAGGGACAGGTCTTACGGCTACACCTTC.

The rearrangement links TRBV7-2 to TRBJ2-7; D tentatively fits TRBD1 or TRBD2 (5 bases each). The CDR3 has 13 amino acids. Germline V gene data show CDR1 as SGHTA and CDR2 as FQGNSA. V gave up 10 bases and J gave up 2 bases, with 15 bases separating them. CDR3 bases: TGTGCCACTACACCGGGACGGCCCTACGAGCAGTACTTC. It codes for CATTPGRPYEQYF.

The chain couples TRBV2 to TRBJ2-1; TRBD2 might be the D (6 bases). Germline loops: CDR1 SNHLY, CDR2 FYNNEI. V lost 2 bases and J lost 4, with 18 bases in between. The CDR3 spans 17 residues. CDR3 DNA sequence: TGTGCCAGCAGTGAATGGGACCTTAGCGGAGTTTACAATGAGCAGTTCTTC. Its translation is CASSEWDLSGVYNEQFF.

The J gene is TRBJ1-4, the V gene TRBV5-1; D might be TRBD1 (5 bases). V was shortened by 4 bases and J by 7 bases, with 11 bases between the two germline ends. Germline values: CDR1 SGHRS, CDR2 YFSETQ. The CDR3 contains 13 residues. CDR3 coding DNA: TGCGCCAGCAGCCCGGATGGGGGTGAAAAACTGTTTTTT. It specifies CASSPDGGEKLFF.

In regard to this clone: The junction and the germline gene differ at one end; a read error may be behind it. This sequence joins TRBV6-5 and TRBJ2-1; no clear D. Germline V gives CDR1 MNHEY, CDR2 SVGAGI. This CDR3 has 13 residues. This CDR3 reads CASGGLSHNEQFF. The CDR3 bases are TGTGCCAGCGGTGGGCTCTCCCACAATGAGCAGTTCTTC.

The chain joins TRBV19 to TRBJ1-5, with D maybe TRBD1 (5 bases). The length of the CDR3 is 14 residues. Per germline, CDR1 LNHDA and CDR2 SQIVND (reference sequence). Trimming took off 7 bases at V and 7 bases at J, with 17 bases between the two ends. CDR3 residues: CASTPGGGIQPQHF. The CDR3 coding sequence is TGTGCCAGTACCCCCGGGGGGGGGATACAGCCCCAGCATTTT.

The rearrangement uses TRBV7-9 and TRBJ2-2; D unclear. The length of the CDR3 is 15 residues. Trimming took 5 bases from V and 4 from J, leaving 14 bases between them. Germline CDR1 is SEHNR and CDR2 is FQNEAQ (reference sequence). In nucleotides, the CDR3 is TGTGCCAGCAGCCACGGGTGGTCCGGCACCGGGGAGCTGTTTTTT. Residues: CASSHGWSGTGELFF.

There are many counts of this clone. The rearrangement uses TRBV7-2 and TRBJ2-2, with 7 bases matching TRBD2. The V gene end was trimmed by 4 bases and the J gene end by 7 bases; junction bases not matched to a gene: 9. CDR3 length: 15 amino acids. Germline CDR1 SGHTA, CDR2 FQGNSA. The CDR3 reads CASSWRDYVLGELFF. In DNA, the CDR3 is TGTGCCAGCAGCTGGCGGGACTACGTTCTCGGGGAGCTGTTTTTT.

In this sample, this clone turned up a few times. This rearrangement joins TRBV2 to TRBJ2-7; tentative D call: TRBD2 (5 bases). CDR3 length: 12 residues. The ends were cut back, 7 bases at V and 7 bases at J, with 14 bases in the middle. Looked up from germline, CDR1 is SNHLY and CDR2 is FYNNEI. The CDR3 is CASTWETAEQYF. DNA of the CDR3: TGTGCCAGCACATGGGAGACGGCGGAGCAGTACTTC.

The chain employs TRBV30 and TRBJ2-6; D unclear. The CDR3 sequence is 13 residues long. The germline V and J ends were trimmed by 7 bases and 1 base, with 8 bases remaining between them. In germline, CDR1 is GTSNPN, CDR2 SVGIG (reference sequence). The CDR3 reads CALLLSGANVLTF. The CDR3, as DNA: TGTGCCTTACTGTTATCTGGGGCCAACGTCCTGACTTTC.

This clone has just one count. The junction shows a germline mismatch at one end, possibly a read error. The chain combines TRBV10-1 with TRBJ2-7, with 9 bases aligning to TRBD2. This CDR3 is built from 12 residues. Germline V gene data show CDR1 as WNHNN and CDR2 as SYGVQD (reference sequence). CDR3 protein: CASSRTSVPVLF. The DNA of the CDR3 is TGCGCCAGCAGTCGGACTAGCGTACCGGTTTTATTC.

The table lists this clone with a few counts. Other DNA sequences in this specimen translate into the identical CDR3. In nucleotides, the CDR3 is TGTGCCAGTAGTTCGGACAGTCAGACGTCCTACGAGCAGTACTTC. It translates to CASSSDSQTSYEQYF. The chain employs TRBV19 and TRBJ2-7; TRBD1 is a possible D gene (6 bases). Germline-derived CDR1 and CDR2 are LNHDA and SQIVND (reference sequence). The CDR3 is made up of 15 amino acids. The V gene lost 5 bases and the J gene lost 1 base, with 15 bases spanning the gap.

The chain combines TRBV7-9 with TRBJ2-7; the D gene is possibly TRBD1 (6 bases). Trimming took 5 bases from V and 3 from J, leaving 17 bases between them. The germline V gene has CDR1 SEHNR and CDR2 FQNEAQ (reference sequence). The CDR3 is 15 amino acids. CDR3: CASSEGDVGGYEQYF. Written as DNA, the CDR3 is TGTGCCAGCAGCGAGGGGGACGTAGGGGGCTACGAGCAGTACTTC.

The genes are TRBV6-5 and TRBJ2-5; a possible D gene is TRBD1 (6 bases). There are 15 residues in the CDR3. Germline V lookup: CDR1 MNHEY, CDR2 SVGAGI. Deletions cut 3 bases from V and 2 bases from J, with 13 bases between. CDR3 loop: CASSYNQGQQETQYF. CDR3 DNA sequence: TGTGCCAGCAGTTATAATCAGGGACAACAAGAGACCCAGTACTTC.

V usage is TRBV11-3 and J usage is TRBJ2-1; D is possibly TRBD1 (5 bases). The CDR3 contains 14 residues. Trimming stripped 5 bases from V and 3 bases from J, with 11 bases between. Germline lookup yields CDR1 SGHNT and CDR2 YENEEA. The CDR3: CASSQTDSYNEQFF. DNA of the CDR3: TGTGCCAGCAGCCAAACCGACAGCTACAATGAGCAGTTCTTC.

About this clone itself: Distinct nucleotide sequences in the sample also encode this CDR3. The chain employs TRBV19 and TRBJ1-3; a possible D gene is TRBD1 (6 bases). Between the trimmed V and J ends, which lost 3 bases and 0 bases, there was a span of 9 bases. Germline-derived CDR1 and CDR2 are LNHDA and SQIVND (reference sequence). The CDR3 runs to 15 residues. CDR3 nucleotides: TGTGCCAGTAGTATCGGGGGCTTCTCTGGAAACACCATATATTTT. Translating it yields CASSIGGFSGNTIYF.

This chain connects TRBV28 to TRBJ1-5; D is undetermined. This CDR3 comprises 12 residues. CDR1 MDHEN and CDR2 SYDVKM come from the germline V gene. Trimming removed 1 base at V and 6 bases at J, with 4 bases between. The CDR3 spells CASSLSRQPQHF. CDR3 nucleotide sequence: TGTGCCAGCAGTTTATCTCGTCAGCCCCAGCATTTT.

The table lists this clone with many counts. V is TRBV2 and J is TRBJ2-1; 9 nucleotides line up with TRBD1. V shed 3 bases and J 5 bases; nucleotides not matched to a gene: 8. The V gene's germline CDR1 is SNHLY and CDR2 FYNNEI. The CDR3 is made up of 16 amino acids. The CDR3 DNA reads TGTGCCAGCAGTGAGGCCGGGACAGGGCTTGACAATGAGCAGTTCTTC. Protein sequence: CASSEAGTGLDNEQFF.

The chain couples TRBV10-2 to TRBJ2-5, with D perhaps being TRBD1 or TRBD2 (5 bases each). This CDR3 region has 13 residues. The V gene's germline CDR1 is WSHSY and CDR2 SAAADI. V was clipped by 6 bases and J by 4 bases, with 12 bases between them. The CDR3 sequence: CASRPGPRETQYF. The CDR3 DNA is TGCGCCAGCAGGCCGGGGCCGAGAGAGACCCAGTACTTC.

The CDR3 sequence: CSVESAGIRGTQYF. The CDR3 nucleotides are TGCAGCGTCGAATCAGCGGGGATCCGCGGCACGCAGTATTTT. This chain uses TRBV29-1 with TRBJ2-3; 7 bases agree with TRBD2. V shed 6 bases and J 9 bases; nucleotides not matched to a gene: 15. CDR1 is SQVTM, CDR2 ANQGSEA, per germline. The CDR3 sequence is 14 residues long.